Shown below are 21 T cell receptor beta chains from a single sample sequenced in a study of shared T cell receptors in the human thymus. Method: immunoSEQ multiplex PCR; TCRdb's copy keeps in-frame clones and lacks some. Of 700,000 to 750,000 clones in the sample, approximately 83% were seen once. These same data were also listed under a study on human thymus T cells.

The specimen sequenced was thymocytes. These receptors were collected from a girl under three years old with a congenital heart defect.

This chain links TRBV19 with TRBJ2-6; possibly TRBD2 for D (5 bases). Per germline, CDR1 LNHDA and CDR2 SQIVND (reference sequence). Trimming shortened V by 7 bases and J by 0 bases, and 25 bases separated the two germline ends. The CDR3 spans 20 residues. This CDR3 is CASIATMEEAAVSGANVLTF. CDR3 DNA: TGTGCCAGTATAGCCACGATGGAGGAGGCGGCTGTCTCTGGGGCCAACGTCCTGACTTTC.

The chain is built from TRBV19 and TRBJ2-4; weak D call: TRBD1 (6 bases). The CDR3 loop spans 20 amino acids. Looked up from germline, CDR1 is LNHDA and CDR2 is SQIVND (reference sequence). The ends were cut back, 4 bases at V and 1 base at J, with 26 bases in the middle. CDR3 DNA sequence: TGTGCCAGTAGTACCCCGACAGGTTCCCGAGTTGGTTTCGCCAAAAACATTCAGTACTTC. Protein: CASSTPTGSRVGFAKNIQYF.

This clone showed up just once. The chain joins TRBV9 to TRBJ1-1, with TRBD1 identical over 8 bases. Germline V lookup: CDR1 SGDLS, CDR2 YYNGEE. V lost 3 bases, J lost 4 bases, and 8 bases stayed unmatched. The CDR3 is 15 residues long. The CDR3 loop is CASSDPGGVGTEAFF. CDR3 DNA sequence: TGTGCCAGCAGCGACCCAGGGGGCGTCGGCACTGAAGCTTTCTTT.

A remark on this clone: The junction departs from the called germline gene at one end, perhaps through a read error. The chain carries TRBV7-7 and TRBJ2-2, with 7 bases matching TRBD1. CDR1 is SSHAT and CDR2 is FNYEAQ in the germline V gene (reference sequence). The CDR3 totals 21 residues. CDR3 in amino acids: CASSLAGVCEGATRIWGELFF. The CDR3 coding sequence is TGTGCTAGCAGCTTAGCAGGGGTTTGCGAGGGGGCCACTCGGATTTGGGGGGAGCTGTTTTTT.

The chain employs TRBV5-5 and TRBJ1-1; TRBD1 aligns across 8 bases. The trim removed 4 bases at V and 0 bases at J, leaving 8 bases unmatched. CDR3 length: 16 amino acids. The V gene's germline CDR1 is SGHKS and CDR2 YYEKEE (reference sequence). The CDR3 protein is CASSPRDRNLNTEAFF. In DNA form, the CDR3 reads TGTGCCAGCAGCCCCCGGGACAGGAACCTGAACACTGAAGCTTTCTTT. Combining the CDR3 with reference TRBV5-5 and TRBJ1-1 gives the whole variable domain DAGVTQSPTHLIKTRGQQVTLRCSPISGHKSVSWYQQVLGQGPQFIFQYYEKEERGRGNFPDRFSARQFPNYSSELNVNALLLGDSALYLCASSPRDRNLNTEAFFGQGTRLTVV.

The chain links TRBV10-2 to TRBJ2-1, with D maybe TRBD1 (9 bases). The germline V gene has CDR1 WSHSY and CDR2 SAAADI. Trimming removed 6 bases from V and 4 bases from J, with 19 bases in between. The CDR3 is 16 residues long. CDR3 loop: CASRQGAGGRYNEQFF. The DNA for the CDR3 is TGCGCCAGCAGACAGGGGGCGGGGGGTCGGTACAATGAGCAGTTCTTC.

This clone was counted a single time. This CDR3 is CASSSAGITDTQYF. The DNA for the CDR3 is TGTGCCAGCAGCTCGGCAGGGATCACAGATACGCAGTATTTT. The chain uses TRBV5-4 and TRBJ2-3; a possible D gene is TRBD1 (5 bases). Trimming pared 3 bases from V and 2 bases from J, leaving 10 bases between. From germline, CDR1 is SGHNT and CDR2 YYREEE (reference sequence). The CDR3 sequence is 14 residues long.

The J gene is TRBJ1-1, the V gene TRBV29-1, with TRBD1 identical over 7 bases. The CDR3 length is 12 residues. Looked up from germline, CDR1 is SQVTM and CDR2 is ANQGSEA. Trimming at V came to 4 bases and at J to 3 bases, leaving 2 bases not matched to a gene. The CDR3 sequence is CSVVRGHTEAFF. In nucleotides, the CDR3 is TGCAGCGTTGTGAGGGGGCACACTGAAGCTTTCTTT.

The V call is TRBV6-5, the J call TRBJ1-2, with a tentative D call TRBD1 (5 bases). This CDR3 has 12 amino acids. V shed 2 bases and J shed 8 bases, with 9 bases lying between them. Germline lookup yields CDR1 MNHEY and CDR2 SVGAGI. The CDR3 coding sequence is TGTGCCAGCAGTTACCAGGGTTCGGGCTACACCTTC. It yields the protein CASSYQGSGYTF.

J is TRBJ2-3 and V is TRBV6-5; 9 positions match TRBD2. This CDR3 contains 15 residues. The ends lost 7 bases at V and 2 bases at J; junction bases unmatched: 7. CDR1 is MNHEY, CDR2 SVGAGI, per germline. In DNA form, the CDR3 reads TGTGCCAGCAATCCAGCGGGGGGCCCCACAGATACGCAGTATTTT. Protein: CASNPAGGPTDTQYF.

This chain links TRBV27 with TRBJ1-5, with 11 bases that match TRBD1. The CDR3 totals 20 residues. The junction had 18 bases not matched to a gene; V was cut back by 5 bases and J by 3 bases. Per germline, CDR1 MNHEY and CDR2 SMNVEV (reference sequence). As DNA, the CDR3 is TGTGCCAGCAGTCCTGGACAGGGGGCTCCGCGGACAACGCCCAATCAGCCCCAGCATTTT. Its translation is CASSPGQGAPRTTPNQPQHF.

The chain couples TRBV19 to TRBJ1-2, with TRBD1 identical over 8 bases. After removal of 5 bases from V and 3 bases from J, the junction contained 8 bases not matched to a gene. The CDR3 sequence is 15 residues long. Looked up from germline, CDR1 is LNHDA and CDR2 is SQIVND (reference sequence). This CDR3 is CASSLTGGWDYGYTF. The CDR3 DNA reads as TGTGCCAGTAGTTTAACAGGGGGTTGGGACTATGGCTACACCTTC.

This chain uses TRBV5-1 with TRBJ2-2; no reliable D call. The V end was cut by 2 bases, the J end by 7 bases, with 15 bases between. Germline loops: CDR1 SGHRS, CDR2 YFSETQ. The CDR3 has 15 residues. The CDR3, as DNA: TGCGCCAGCAGCTTACAACAGCTGATATACGGGGAGCTGTTTTTT. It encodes CASSLQQLIYGELFF.

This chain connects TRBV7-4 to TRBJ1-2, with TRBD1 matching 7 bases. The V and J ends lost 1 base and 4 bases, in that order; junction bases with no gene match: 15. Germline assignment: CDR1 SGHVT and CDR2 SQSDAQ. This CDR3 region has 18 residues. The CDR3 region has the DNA TGTGCCAGCAGCTTAGTTTCAGGGGAAAGGACAGGAGTCTATGGCTACACCTTC. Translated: CASSLVSGERTGVYGYTF. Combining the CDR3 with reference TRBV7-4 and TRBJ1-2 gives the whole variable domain GAGVSQSPRYKVAKRGRDVALRCDSISGHVTLYWYRQTLGQGSEVLTYSQSDAQRDKSGRPSGRFSAERPERSVSTLKIQRTEQGDSAVYLCASSLVSGERTGVYGYTFGSGTRLTVV.

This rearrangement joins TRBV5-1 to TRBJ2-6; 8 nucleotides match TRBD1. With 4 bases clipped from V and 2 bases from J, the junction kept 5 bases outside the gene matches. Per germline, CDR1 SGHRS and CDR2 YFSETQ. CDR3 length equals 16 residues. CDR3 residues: CASSDDRGPGANVLTF. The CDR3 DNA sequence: TGCGCCAGCAGCGATGACAGGGGACCTGGGGCCAACGTCCTGACTTTC.

DNA for the CDR3: TGTGCCAGCAGTCCCCAAAGGGGAGGGTATGAAAAACTGTTTTTT. It encodes CASSPQRGGYEKLFF. V is TRBV27 and J is TRBJ1-4; D is perhaps TRBD1 (5 bases). The germline gives CDR1 MNHEY, CDR2 SMNVEV (reference sequence). V was pared by 5 bases and J by 6 bases, with 16 bases between. This CDR3 has 15 amino acids.

CDR3 protein: CASSPAGGPNYEQYF. CDR3 nucleotide sequence: TGTGCCAGTAGTCCGGCCGGGGGGCCGAACTACGAGCAGTACTTC. The V and J genes are TRBV19 and TRBJ2-7, with D possibly being TRBD2 (7 bases). Trimming removed 5 bases from V and 3 bases from J, with 17 bases in between. Germline V gene sequence: CDR1 LNHDA, CDR2 SQIVND (reference sequence). The CDR3 runs to 15 residues.

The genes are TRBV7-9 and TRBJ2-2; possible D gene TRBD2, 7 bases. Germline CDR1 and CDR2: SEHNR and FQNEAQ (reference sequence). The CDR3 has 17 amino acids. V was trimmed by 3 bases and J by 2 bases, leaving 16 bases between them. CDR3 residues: CASSFPGGLPNTGELFF. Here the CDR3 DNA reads TGTGCCAGCAGCTTTCCCGGGGGGCTCCCCAACACCGGGGAGCTGTTTTTT.

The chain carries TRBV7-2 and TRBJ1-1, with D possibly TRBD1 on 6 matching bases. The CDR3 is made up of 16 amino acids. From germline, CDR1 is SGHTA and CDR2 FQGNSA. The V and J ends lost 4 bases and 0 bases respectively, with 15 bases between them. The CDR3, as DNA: TGTGCCAGCAGCTCGCGGCCGGGACATTTGAACACTGAAGCTTTCTTT. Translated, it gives CASSSRPGHLNTEAFF.

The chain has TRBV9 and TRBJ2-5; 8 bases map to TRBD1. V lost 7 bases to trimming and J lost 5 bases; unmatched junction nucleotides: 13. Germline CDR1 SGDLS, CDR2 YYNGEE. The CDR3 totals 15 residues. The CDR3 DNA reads TGTGCCAGCCGACCCCGGACAGGGCGAGCGGAGACCCAGTACTTC. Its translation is CASRPRTGRAETQYF.

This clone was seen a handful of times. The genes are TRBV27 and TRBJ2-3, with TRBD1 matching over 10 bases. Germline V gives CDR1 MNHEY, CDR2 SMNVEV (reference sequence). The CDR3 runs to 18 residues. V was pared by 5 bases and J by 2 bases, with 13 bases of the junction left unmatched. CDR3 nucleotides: TGTGCCAGCAGTGCGACAGGGGGCGGCGGGGGGCACACAGATACGCAGTATTTT. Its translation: CASSATGGGGGHTDTQYF.